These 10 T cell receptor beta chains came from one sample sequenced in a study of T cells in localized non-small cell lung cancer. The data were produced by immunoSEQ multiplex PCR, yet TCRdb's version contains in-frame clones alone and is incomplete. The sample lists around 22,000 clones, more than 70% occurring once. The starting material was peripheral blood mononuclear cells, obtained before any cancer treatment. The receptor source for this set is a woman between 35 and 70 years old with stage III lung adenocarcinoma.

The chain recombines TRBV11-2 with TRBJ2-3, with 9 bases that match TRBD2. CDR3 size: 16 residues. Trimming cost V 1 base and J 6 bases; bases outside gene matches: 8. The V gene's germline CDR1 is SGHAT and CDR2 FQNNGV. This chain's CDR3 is CASSLGQRGARDTQYF. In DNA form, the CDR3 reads TGTGCCAGCAGCTTAGGGCAGCGGGGGGCCAGGGATACGCAGTATTTT.

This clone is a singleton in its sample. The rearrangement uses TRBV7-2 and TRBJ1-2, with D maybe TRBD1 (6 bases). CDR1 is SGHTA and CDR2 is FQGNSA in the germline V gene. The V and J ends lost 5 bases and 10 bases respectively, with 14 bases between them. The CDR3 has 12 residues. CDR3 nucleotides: TGTGCCAGCAGCAACGGACAGTCGATCTACACCTTC. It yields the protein CASSNGQSIYTF.

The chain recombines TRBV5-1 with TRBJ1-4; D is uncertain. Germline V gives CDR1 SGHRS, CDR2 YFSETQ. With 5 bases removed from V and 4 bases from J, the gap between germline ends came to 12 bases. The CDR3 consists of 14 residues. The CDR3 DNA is TGCGCCAGCAGTTACGACACTGATAATGAAAAACTGTTTTTT. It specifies CASSYDTDNEKLFF.

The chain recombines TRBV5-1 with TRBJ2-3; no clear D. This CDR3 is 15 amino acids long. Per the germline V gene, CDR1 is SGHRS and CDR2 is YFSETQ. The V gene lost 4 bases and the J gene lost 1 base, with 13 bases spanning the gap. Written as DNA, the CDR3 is TGCGCCAGCAGCCTTAGATCCGGAGGCACAGATACGCAGTATTTT. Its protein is CASSLRSGGTDTQYF.

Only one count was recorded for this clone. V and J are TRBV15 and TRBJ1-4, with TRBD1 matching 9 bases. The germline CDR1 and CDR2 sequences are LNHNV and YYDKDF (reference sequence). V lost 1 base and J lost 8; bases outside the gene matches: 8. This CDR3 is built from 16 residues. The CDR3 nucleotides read TGTGCCACCAGCAGAGCTTCCGGGACAGGGAGAGAAAAACTGTTTTTT. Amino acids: CATSRASGTGREKLFF.

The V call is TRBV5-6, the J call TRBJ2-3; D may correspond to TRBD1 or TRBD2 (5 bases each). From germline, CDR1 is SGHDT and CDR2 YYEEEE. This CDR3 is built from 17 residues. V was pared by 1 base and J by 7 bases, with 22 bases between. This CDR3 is CASSLRRLIISGHTQYF. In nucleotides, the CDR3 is TGTGCCAGCAGCTTGAGGAGGCTGATCATTTCAGGGCATACGCAGTATTTT. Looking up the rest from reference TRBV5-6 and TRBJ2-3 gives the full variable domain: DAGVTQSPTHLIKTRGQQVTLRCSPKSGHDTVSWYQQALGQGPQFIFQYYEEEERQRGNFPDRFSGHQFPNYSSELNVNALLLGDSALYLCASSLRRLIISGHTQYFGPGTRLTVL.

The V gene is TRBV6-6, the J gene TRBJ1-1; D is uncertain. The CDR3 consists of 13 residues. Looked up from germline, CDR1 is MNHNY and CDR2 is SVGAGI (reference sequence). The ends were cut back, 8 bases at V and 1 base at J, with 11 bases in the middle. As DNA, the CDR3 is TGTGCCAGCTCAGCAGGAAGGAACACTGAAGCTTTCTTT. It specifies CASSAGRNTEAFF.

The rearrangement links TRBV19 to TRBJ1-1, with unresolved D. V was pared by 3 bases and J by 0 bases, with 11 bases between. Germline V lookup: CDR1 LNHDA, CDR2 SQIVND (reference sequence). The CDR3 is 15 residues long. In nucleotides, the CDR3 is TGTGCCAGTAGTATCTCGGCGGGAATGAACACTGAAGCTTTCTTT. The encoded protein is CASSISAGMNTEAFF.

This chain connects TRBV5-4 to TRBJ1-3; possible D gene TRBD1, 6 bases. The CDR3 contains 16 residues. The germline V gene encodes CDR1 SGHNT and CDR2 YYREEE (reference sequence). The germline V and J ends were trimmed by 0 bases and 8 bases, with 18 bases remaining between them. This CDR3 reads CASSLGGGLVRDTIYF. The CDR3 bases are TGTGCCAGCAGCTTGGGAGGGGGTCTTGTTCGAGACACCATATATTTT.

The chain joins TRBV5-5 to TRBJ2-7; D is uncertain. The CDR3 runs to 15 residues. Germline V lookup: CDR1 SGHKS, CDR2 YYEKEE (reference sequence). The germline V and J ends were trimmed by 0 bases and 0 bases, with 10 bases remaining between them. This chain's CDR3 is CASSLAPEDSYEQYF. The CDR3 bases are TGTGCCAGCAGCTTGGCCCCTGAAGACTCCTACGAGCAGTACTTC. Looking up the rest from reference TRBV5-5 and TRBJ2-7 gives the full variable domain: DAGVTQSPTHLIKTRGQQVTLRCSPISGHKSVSWYQQVLGQGPQFIFQYYEKEERGRGNFPDRFSARQFPNYSSELNVNALLLGDSALYLCASSLAPEDSYEQYFGPGTRLTVT.